The clone carrying this T cell receptor (beta chain) has just a few counts. The antigen is unknown. 5'RACE template switching generated TCR cDNA, adding a universal primer site and UMIs. TCRdb re-derived calls from the 5' RACE reads in MiXCR, one entry per CDR3 protein. This sample has about 160,000 distinct CDR3 sequences; about 7% occur once, and the top ten carry over 2%. This sample is drawn from a study of T cells after yellow fever vaccination. Study observations and caveats: Clonotype sharing between CD4 and CD8 compartments was small.

The V end was cut by 3 bases, the J end by 9 bases, with 12 bases between. The CDR3 consists of 14 residues. Germline V lookup: CDR1 KGHSH, CDR2 LQKENI. The origin of this receptor is a man in his late teens or twenties who received the YFV17D yellow fever vaccine. The sequenced sample was CD4+ T cells sorted from PBMCs, obtained around 5 days after the first yellow fever vaccination. The chain employs TRBV18 and TRBJ1-6, with D uncertain. The CDR3 reads CASSPEEGSSPLHF. The DNA for the CDR3 is TGTGCCAGCTCACCTGAGGAAGGGAGTTCACCCCTCCACTTT. Looking up the rest from reference TRBV18 and TRBJ1-6 gives the full variable domain: NAGVMQNPRHLVRRRGQEARLRCSPMKGHSHVYWYRQLPEEGLKFMVYLQKENIIDESGMPKERFSAEFPKEGPSILRIQQVVRGDSAAYFCASSPEEGSSPLHFGNGTRLTVT.